The 4 T cell receptor beta chains in this list originate from one sample, sequenced in a study of tumor-infiltrating lymphocytes in primary liver carcinoma. Production of TCR beta cDNA used around 500 ng total RNA together with a constant-region primer. Libraries for TCR beta were built through three nested multiplex PCR rounds, which together made up a slightly modified ARM-PCR procedure. The two initial PCR rounds, nine to eleven cycles each, used TRBV1-TRBV30 forward and C-beta reverse primers. In TCRdb, the multiplex PCR reads were re-called with MiXCR into one record per CDR3 protein. The table has 180,000 or so distinct CDR3 sequences, around 60% seen once. Germline DNA was also extracted, with blood RNA taken from unsorted whole blood. The material sequenced was peripheral blood. These receptors originate from a man in his forties with primary liver carcinoma and hepatitis B virus infection.

The genes are TRBV4-1 and TRBJ2-4; D may be TRBD1 or TRBD2 (5 bases each). Germline V lookup: CDR1 MGHRA, CDR2 YSYEKL. The V end was cut by 2 bases, the J end by 4 bases, with 12 bases between. The CDR3 is 15 residues long. The CDR3 DNA sequence: TGCGCCAGCAGCCAAAATGGCAGGGAGAAAAACATTCAGTACTTC. Amino acid sequence: CASSQNGREKNIQYF.

The J gene is TRBJ2-5, the V gene TRBV6-1; D perhaps matches TRBD1 (6 bases). With 6 bases removed from V and 10 bases from J, the gap between germline ends came to 12 bases. CDR1 and CDR2 from the germline V gene are MNHNS and SASEGT. The CDR3 is 11 amino acids. The CDR3 DNA is TGTGCCAGCAGCACCTCAGGGGTCCAGTACTTC. Its protein is CASSTSGVQYF.

The rearrangement uses TRBV5-1 and TRBJ2-3; 11 nucleotides line up with TRBD2. The germline V gene encodes CDR1 SGHRS and CDR2 YFSETQ. With 4 bases clipped from V and 3 bases from J, the junction kept 10 bases outside the gene matches. The CDR3 covers 17 residues. In nucleotides, the CDR3 is TGCGCCAGCAGCCTATTAGCGGGAGGGTTCGAGACAGATACGCAGTATTTT. This gives the protein CASSLLAGGFETDTQYF. The whole variable domain, filled in from reference TRBV5-1 and TRBJ2-3, reads KAGVTQTPRYLIKTRGQQVTLSCSPISGHRSVSWYQQTPGQGLQFLFEYFSETQRNKGNFPGRFSGRQFSNSRSEMNVSTLELGDSALYLCASSLLAGGFETDTQYFGPGTRLTVL.

The rearrangement links TRBV29-1 to TRBJ1-5; D not resolved. The CDR3 is made up of 14 amino acids. Germline V gives CDR1 SQVTM, CDR2 ANQGSEA. V was shortened by 6 bases and J by 0 bases, with 12 bases between the two germline ends. The CDR3 sequence: CSVADGYSNQPQHF. CDR3 DNA: TGCAGCGTAGCCGACGGATATAGCAATCAGCCCCAGCATTTT.